This T cell receptor (beta chain) was sequenced in a study of blood T cell repertoires in COVID-19. Overall study: Whether acute or convalescent, the COVID-19 samples came from the United States, Italy and Spain. T cells, B-cell-depleted T cells, or PBMCs provided the cDNA or gDNA that served as material.

The assay was immunoSEQ multiplex PCR, and TCRdb's table has in-frame clones only and misses some. Altogether 100,000 to 150,000 clones are present, around three quarters being singletons, with the ten largest covering about 40%. CDR1 MRHNA and CDR2 SNTAGT come from the germline V gene. Germline trimming cut 8 bases from V and 6 bases from J; bases unmatched to any gene: 10. The CDR3 contains 15 residues. The chain links TRBV6-4 to TRBJ2-2; 9 bases are a match to TRBD2. Input material: peripheral blood. The receptor's source is a man aged 35 to 55 with active or convalescent COVID-19. This chain's CDR3 is CASGVAGARPGELFF. As DNA, the CDR3 is TGTGCCAGCGGGGTAGCGGGGGCCCGACCCGGGGAGCTGTTTTTT.